This TCR beta chain was retrieved from a study of neoadjuvant anti-PD-1 for oral cavity cancer. Data came from immunoSEQ multiplex PCR; TCRdb stores just in-frame clones and leaves some out. The table records around 16,000 clones, 65% to 70% of them present only once. These newly diagnosed stage II-IVA oral cavity squamous cell carcinoma patients had no prior systemic or radiation treatment. The source material was PBMCs, sampled before nivolumab (anti-PD-1) treatment. The receptor's source is a person aged 40 to 85 with oral cavity squamous cell carcinoma.

The CDR3 loop is CSARQETQYF. DNA of the CDR3: TGCAGCGCTAGACAAGAGACCCAGTACTTC. The chain joins TRBV29-1 to TRBJ2-5, with D uncertain. The CDR3 has 10 amino acids. Deletions cut 7 bases from V and 2 bases from J, with 5 bases between. Germline CDR1 reads SQVTM; CDR2 reads ANQGSEA.